Here is one TCR beta chain with its context. Its antigen is not known. The intended depth for sequencing was 1 in 200,000 to 1 in 1 million T cells. Only in-frame clones appear in the TCRdb table, and some are missing; sequencing was by immunoSEQ multiplex PCR. Among some 200,000 clones listed, about two thirds were seen once. The data were taken from a study of cytotoxic CD8 clonotypes in ibrutinib-treated CLL. Study-level results: Relative to age-matched healthy donors, clonality at baseline was higher, and it tracked circulating CD8+ T-cell counts.

Between the trimmed V and J ends, which lost 7 bases and 1 base, there was a span of 14 bases. This CDR3 is 14 amino acids long. The germline CDR1 and CDR2 sequences are SGHTA and FQGNSA. The rearrangement uses TRBV7-2 and TRBJ2-7; D is uncertain. The starting material was PBMCs, obtained after 24 months of ibrutinib treatment. This TCR derives from a human donor with chronic lymphocytic leukemia. CDR3 in amino acids: CASKRNYGSYEQYF. DNA for the CDR3: TGTGCCAGCAAACGAAACTATGGGTCCTACGAGCAGTACTTC. Drawing the rest from reference TRBV7-2 and TRBJ2-7, the complete variable domain is GAGVSQSPSNKVTEKGKDVELRCDPISGHTALYWYRQSLGQGLEFLIYFQGNSAPDKSGLPSDRFSAERTGGSVSTLTIQRTQQEDSAVYLCASKRNYGSYEQYFGPGTRLTVT.